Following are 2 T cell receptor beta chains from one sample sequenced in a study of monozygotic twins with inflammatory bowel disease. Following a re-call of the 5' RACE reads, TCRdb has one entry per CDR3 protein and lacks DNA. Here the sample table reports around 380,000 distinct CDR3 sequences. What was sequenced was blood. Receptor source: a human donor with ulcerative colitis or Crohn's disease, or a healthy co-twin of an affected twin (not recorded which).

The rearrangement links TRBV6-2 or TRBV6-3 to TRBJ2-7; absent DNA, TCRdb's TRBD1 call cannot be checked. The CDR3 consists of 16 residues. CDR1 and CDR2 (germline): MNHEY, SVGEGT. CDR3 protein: CASSDLDRGVRNEQYF.

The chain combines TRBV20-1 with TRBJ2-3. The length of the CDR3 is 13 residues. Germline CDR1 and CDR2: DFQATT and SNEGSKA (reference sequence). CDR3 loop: CSASRTLTDTQYF.